This T cell receptor beta chain was recorded in a study of T cells after yellow fever vaccination. Trimming stripped 3 bases from V and 2 bases from J, with 15 bases between. The CDR3 sequence is 16 residues long. Germline CDR1 and CDR2: KGHSH and LQKENI. TCR cDNA, made by 5'RACE template switching, carried an added universal primer site and UMIs. TCRdb re-derived calls from the 5' RACE reads in MiXCR, one entry per CDR3 protein. This sample has about 320,000 distinct CDR3 sequences, with about 4.5% found just once. This clonotype was seen repeatedly, ten times or more. Source: PBMCs, taken 15 days after the yellow fever booster vaccination. This clonotype was sampled from a man in his late teens or twenties who received the YFV17D yellow fever vaccine. The rearrangement joins TRBV18 to TRBJ2-3; the D is unclear. CDR3 bases: TGTGCCAGCTCACCGCTCGACACCTCCTCCACAGATACGCAGTATTTT. This gives the protein CASSPLDTSSTDTQYF. The full variable domain, its missing parts supplied by reference TRBV18 and TRBJ2-3, is NAGVMQNPRHLVRRRGQEARLRCSPMKGHSHVYWYRQLPEEGLKFMVYLQKENIIDESGMPKERFSAEFPKEGPSILRIQQVVRGDSAAYFCASSPLDTSSTDTQYFGPGTRLTVL.